A selection of T cell receptor beta chains follows, all from one sample in a study of blood T cell repertoires in COVID-19. The method was immunoSEQ multiplex PCR; TCRdb's version includes in-frame clones alone and lacks a portion of them. The sample has approximately 20,000 clones, more than 85% seen once; the top ten hold roughly 4.3%. The material sequenced was peripheral blood. Receptors were obtained from a woman aged 45-60 years with active COVID-19. Each CDR3 is given without its conserved first and last residue. Clone size appears in some rows only: once, few, many, or a class for an expanded clone.

CDR3aa: ASSLDGGSNQPQH
len: 13
v_gene: TRBV5-1
j_gene: TRBJ1-5
abundance: few

CDR3aa: ASSPTSRGLEQY
len: 12
v_gene: TRBV9
j_gene: TRBJ2-7
abundance: NA

CDR3aa: ASSLFARGNEQY
len: 12
v_gene: TRBV5-1
j_gene: TRBJ2-7
abundance: NA

CDR3aa: ASSVGQGGDYGYT
len: 13
v_gene: TRBV2
j_gene: TRBJ1-2
abundance: NA

CDR3aa: ASTRRGVVRETQY
len: 13
v_gene: TRBV6-5
j_gene: TRBJ2-5
abundance: NA

CDR3aa: ASSLFRGWQPQH
len: 12
v_gene: TRBV28
j_gene: TRBJ1-5
abundance: NA

CDR3aa: ASSKGRGSTDTQY
len: 13
v_gene: TRBV2
j_gene: TRBJ2-3
abundance: NA

CDR3aa: ASNNNYEQY
len: 9
v_gene: TRBV6-5
j_gene: TRBJ2-7
abundance: NA

CDR3aa: ASSLPSGNTIY
len: 11
v_gene: TRBV12-3/TRBV12-4
j_gene: TRBJ1-3
abundance: NA

CDR3aa: ASSLVFGTYNEQF
len: 13
v_gene: TRBV7-3
j_gene: TRBJ2-1
abundance: NA

CDR3aa: ASTLGGSSYNEQF
len: 13
v_gene: TRBV2
j_gene: TRBJ2-1
abundance: NA

CDR3aa: ASRPGGTNTGELF
len: 13
v_gene: TRBV18
j_gene: TRBJ2-2
abundance: NA

CDR3aa: ASSPTARGQGETTEAF
len: 16
v_gene: TRBV18
j_gene: TRBJ1-1
abundance: once

CDR3aa: ASSRRSGRGTGELF
len: 14
v_gene: TRBV5-4
j_gene: TRBJ2-2
abundance: NA

CDR3aa: AWSFGGSHYEQY
len: 12
v_gene: TRBV30
j_gene: TRBJ2-7
abundance: NA

CDR3aa: ASSPGAASGNTIY
len: 13
v_gene: TRBV18
j_gene: TRBJ1-3
abundance: NA

CDR3aa: ASSQRLGRTDTQY
len: 13
v_gene: TRBV3-1/TRBV3-2
j_gene: TRBJ2-3
abundance: NA

CDR3aa: ASSQSGPGFSGRWGNEQF
len: 18
v_gene: TRBV3-1/TRBV3-2
j_gene: TRBJ2-1
abundance: NA

CDR3aa: ASRYDTQGIGFGNEQF
len: 16
v_gene: TRBV5-1
j_gene: TRBJ2-1
abundance: NA

CDR3aa: ASSQLVRNSEQF
len: 12
v_gene: TRBV6-2/TRBV6-3
j_gene: TRBJ2-1
abundance: NA